The present T cell receptor beta chain was sequenced within a study of shared clonotypes between healthy human individuals. Across the study: CD4 naive and memory got three plates each, CD8 naive two, CD8 memory one. Regarding the study as a whole: Clonotypes not shared had lower generation probabilities than those common to all four donors. Researchers found naive subsets generally carried larger estimated richness than memory subsets.

The junction had 2 bases not matched to a gene; V was cut back by 1 base and J by 2 bases. The germline V gene has CDR1 SGHDN and CDR2 FVKESK. The CDR3 extends over 14 amino acids. Naive CD8 isolation took CD45RO-negative cells positively selected for CCR7 and excluded terminally differentiated effector memory CD45RA+ cells. Genomic DNA of each subset was evenly split across several immunoSEQ plates. Here immunoSEQ multiplex PCR was the method, and the copy in TCRdb shows in-frame clones only, minus some. Among over 750,000 clones listed, about 96% were seen once. About this clone itself: Its antigen is still unknown. This same CDR3 is encoded by further DNA sequences in the sample.

The gene calls are TRBV14 and TRBJ2-7; the match to TRBD1 covers 7 bases. This TCR derives from a man between 25 and 39 years old in good health. Sequences were obtained from naive CD8+ T cells sorted from blood. The CDR3 loop reads CASSQGQGPYEQYF. CDR3 DNA sequence: TGTGCCAGCAGCCAAGGACAGGGCCCCTACGAGCAGTACTTC.